The present entry profiles one T cell receptor (beta chain) with its context. This clone's antigen is unknown. Base-call qualities are not available, and no considerably larger clone is one nucleotide away. TCRbeta CDR3 regions were amplified from genomic DNA by means of the immunoSEQ Assay, a bias-controlled multiplex PCR. In the authors' own workflow: Nucleated cell counts per sample were estimated from amplification of reference gene primers within the assay. To quantify the absolute abundance of each unique TCRbeta CDR3 rearrangement, sequence reads were collapsed and filtered. For each sample, productive Simpson clonality was calculated as the square root of Simpson's diversity index across productive rearrangements. TCRdb obtained this table from immuneACCESS and retained in-frame rearrangements with V and J assigned. These tables miss some clones; where compared with another copy, unresolved V genes account for less than half of the shortfall, and the remainder is unexplained. Clone size and the V and J calls come from that table; the DNA yielded D and trimming. This sample comprises about 49,000 clones, over 80% of them detected only once. The ten largest clones add up to approximately 1.4% of the sample.

The data stem from a study of blood T cell repertoires in COVID-19 (dated by TCRdb to the early 2020s). Study-wide context: Samples from collaborators originated in the United States, Italy and Spain and spanned both the acute and convalescent phases of COVID-19. The material from the prospective study consisted of cDNA or gDNA derived from T cells, B-cell-depleted T cells, or PBMCs. The dataset comprised deeply sampled blood TCRbeta repertoires from subjects exposed to, actively infected with, or recovered from COVID-19. The repertoires were released in a freely available public database intended as a resource for research on the immune response to SARS-CoV-2. Samples were obtained from the ongoing ImmuneRACE study (first 160 participants) and from some 1,300 subjects provided by 6 global collaborators. Nearly every sample came with metadata listing a de-identified subject ID, COVID-19 status, age in years and sex. HLA class I and class II types, where available, came from metadata supplied by the sample provider rather than from assay-based typing. Findings and caveats that apply to the study as a whole: How much clinical and demographic metadata was included differed by source and by participant, and the metadata was provided uncurated.

Collaborating institutions collected whole blood in K2EDTA tubes following their own protocols. For TCRbeta analysis, collaborator samples were shipped as frozen whole blood, as isolated PBMCs, or as DNA extracted from either sample type. Including the terminal cysteine and phenylalanine, the CDR3 comprises 15 residues. Only the CDR3 region is kept as DNA, spanning 45 bases read in frame from base 1. The trim is 2 bases for V and 4 bases for J, with a gap of 12 bases between the germline ends. Reading the germline V gene (reference sequence) gives CDR1 LNHNV and CDR2 YYDKDF. The chain was built from TRBV15 and TRBJ2-1; the D gene is perhaps TRBD1, from 5 matching bases. The TCR was taken from a man between 50 and 59 years old with acute or convalescent COVID-19. Specimen: peripheral blood. Read as DNA, the sequence is TGTGCCACCAGCAGATCGGCGACAGTTTACAATGAGCAGTTCTTC. This encodes CATSRSATVYNEQFF.